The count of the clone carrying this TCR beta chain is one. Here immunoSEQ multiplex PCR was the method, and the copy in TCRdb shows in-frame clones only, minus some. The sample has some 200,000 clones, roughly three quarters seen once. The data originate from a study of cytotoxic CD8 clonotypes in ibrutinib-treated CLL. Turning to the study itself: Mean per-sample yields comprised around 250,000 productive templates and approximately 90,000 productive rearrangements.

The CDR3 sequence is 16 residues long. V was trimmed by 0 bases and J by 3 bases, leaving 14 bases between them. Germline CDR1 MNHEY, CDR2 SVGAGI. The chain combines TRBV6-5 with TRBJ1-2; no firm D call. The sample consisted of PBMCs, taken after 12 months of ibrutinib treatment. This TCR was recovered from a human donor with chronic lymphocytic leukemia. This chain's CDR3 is CASSYSISVSHYGYTF. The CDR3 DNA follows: TGTGCCAGCAGTTACTCGATCTCGGTATCGCACTATGGCTACACCTTC.